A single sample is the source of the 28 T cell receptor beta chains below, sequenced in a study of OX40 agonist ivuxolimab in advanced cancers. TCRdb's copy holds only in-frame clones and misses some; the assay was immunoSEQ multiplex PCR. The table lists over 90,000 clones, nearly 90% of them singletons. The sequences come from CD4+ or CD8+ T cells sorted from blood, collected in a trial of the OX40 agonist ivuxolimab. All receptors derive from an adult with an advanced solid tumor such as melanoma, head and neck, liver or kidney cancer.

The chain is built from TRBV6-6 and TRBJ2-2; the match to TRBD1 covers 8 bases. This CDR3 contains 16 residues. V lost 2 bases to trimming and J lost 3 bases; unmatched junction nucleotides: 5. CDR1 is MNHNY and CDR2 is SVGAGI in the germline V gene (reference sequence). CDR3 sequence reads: CASSYVQGAYTGELFF. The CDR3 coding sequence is TGTGCCAGCAGTTACGTCCAGGGGGCATACACCGGGGAGCTGTTTTTT.

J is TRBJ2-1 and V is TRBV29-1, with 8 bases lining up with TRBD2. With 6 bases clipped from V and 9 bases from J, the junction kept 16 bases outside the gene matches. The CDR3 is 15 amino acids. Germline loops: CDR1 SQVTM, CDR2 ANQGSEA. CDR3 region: CSVTSRAGVRREQFF. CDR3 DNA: TGCAGCGTGACCTCGCGAGCGGGAGTCCGGCGTGAGCAGTTCTTC.

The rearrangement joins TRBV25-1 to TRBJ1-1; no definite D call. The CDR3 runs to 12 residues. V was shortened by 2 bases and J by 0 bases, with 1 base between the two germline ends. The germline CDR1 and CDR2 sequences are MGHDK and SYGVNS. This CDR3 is CASSELNTEAFF. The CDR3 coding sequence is TGTGCCAGCAGTGAACTGAACACTGAAGCTTTCTTT.

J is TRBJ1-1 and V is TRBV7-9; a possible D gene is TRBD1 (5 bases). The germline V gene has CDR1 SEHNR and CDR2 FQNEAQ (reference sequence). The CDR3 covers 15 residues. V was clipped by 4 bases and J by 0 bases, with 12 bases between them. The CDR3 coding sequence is TGTGCCAGCAGCTCTTATGGGGGTCTGAACACTGAAGCTTTCTTT. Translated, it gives CASSSYGGLNTEAFF.

In DNA form, the CDR3 reads TGTGCCAGCAGCTTAGTTGTTGGGACTAGCGGGAGCCGATACGAGCAGTACTTC. Protein product: CASSLVVGTSGSRYEQYF. The chain is built from TRBV7-9 and TRBJ2-7, with 14 bases lining up with TRBD2. V dropped 1 base and J dropped 4; count of bases not matched to a gene: 9. This CDR3 is 18 amino acids long. In germline, CDR1 is SEHNR, CDR2 FQNEAQ (reference sequence).

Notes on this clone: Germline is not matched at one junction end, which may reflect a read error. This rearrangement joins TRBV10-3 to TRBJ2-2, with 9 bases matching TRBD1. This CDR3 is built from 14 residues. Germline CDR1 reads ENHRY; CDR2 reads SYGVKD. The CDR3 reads CAIRGTGNAGELFF. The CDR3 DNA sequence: TGTGCCATCAGAGGGACAGGGAACGCCGGGGAGCTGTTTTTT.

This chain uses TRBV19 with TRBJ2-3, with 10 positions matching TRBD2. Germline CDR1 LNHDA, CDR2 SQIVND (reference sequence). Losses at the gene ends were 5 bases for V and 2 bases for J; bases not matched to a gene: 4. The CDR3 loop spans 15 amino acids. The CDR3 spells CASSASGGFTDTQYF. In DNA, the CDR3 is TGTGCCAGTAGTGCTAGCGGGGGTTTCACAGATACGCAGTATTTT. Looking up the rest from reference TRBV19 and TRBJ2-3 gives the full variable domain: DGGITQSPKYLFRKEGQNVTLSCEQNLNHDAMYWYRQDPGQGLRLIYYSQIVNDFQKGDIAEGYSVSREKKESFPLTVTSAQKNPTAFYLCASSASGGFTDTQYFGPGTRLTVL.

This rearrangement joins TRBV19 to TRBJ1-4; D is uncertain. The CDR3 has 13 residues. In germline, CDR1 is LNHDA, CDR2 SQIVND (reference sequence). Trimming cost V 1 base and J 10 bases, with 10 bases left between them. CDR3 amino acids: CASSIAPLGKLFF. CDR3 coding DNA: TGTGCCAGTAGTATAGCCCCCCTCGGAAAACTGTTTTTT. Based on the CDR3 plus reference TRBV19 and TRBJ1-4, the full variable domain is DGGITQSPKYLFRKEGQNVTLSCEQNLNHDAMYWYRQDPGQGLRLIYYSQIVNDFQKGDIAEGYSVSREKKESFPLTVTSAQKNPTAFYLCASSIAPLGKLFFGSGTQLSVL.

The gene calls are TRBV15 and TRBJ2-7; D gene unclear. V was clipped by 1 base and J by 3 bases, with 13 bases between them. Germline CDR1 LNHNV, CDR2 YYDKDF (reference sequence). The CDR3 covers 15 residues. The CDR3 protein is CATSRVLAGNYEQYF. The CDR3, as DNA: TGTGCCACCAGCAGAGTTCTCGCTGGGAACTACGAGCAGTACTTC.

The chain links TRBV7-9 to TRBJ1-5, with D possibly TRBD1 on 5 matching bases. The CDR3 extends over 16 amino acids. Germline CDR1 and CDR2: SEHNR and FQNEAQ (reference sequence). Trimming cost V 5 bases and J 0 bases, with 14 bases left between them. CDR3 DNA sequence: TGTGCCAGCAGCAAATACCCGGGGGATAGCAATCAGCCCCAGCATTTT. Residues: CASSKYPGDSNQPQHF.

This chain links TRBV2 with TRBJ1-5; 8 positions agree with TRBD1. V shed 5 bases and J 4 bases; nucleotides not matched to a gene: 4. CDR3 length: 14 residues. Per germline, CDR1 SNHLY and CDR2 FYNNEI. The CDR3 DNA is TGTGCCAGCAGTCCGGACAGGGATAATCAGCCCCAGCATTTT. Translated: CASSPDRDNQPQHF.

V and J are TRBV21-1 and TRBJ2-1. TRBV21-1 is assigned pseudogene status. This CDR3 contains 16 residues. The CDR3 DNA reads TGTGCCAGCAGCAAAGCGGGGGTATATTCCTACAATGAGCAGTTCTTC. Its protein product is CASSKAGVYSYNEQFF.

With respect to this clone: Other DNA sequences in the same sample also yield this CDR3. CDR3 DNA: TGTGCCTGGAGTGTACCAGGCGGCTACACCTTC. Amino acid sequence: CAWSVPGGYTF. The chain recombines TRBV30 with TRBJ1-2, with D uncertain. This CDR3 spans 11 amino acids. Germline V CDR1 and CDR2: GTSNPN, SVGIG (reference sequence). V lost 0 bases to trimming and J lost 8 bases, with 7 bases between them. The variable domain in full, completed from reference TRBV30 and TRBJ1-2, reads SQTIHQWPATLVQPVGSPLSLECTVEGTSNPNLYWYRQAAGRGLQLLFYSVGIGQISSEVPQNLSASRPQDRQFILSSKKLLLSDSGFYLCAWSVPGGYTFGSGTRLTVV.

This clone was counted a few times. CDR3 region: CASRDRFPTKGQPQHF. In DNA form, the CDR3 reads TGTGCCAGTAGGGATAGATTTCCCACCAAAGGTCAGCCCCAGCATTTT. The rearrangement joins TRBV19 to TRBJ1-5, with no clear D. The ends were cut back, 6 bases at V and 6 bases at J, with 21 bases in the middle. The V gene's germline CDR1 is LNHDA and CDR2 SQIVND (reference sequence). The CDR3 length is 16 residues.

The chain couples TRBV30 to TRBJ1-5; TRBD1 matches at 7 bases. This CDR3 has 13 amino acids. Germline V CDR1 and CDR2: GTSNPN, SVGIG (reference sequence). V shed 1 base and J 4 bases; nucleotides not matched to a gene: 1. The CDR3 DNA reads TGTGCCTGGAGTGACAGGGGAAATCAGCCCCAGCATTTT. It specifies CAWSDRGNQPQHF.

CDR3 coding DNA: TGTGCCAGCAACAGACTAGCGCCCGGGGAGACCCAGTACTTC. Its protein is CASNRLAPGETQYF. This rearrangement joins TRBV2 to TRBJ2-5; 8 bases match TRBD2. V lost 7 bases, J lost 5 bases, and 9 bases stayed unmatched. The CDR3 extends over 14 amino acids. Germline V gene sequence: CDR1 SNHLY, CDR2 FYNNEI.

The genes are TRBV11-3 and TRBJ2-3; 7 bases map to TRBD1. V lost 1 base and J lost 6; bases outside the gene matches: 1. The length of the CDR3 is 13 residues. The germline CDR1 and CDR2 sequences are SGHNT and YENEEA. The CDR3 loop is CASSLGQGDTQYF. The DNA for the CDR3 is TGTGCCAGCAGCTTAGGACAGGGTGATACGCAGTATTTT.

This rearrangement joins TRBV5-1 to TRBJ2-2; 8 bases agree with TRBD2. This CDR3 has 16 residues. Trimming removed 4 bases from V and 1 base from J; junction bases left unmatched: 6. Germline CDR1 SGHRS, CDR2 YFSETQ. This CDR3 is CASSLQLAENTGELFF. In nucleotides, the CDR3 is TGCGCCAGCAGCCTCCAACTAGCGGAGAACACCGGGGAGCTGTTTTTT.

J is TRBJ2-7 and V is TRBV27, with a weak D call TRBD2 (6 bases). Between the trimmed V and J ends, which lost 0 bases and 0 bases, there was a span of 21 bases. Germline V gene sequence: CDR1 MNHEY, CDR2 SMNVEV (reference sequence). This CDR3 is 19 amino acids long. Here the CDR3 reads CASSLSPSIGTLSSYEQYF. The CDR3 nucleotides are TGTGCCAGCAGTTTATCGCCTTCTATAGGGACTCTAAGCTCCTACGAGCAGTACTTC.

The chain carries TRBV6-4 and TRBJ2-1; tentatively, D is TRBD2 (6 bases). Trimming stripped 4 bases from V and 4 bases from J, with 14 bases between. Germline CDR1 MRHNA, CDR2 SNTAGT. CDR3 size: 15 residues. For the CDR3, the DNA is TGTGCCAGCAGTGTGATTAGCGGAGTGTACAATGAGCAGTTCTTC. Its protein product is CASSVISGVYNEQFF.

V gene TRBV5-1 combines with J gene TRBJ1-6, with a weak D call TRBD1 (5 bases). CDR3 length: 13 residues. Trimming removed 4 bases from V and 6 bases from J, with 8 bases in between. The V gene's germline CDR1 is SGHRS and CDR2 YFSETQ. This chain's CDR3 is CASSPDSNSPLHF. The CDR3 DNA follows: TGCGCCAGCAGCCCCGACAGTAATTCACCCCTCCACTTT.

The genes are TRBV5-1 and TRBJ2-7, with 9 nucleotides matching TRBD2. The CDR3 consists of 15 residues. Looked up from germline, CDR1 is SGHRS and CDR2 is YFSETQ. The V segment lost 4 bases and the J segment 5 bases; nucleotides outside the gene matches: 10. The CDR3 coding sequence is TGCGCCAGCAGCGAAAGCGGGGGGCCGGGCGACGAGCAGTACTTC. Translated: CASSESGGPGDEQYF.

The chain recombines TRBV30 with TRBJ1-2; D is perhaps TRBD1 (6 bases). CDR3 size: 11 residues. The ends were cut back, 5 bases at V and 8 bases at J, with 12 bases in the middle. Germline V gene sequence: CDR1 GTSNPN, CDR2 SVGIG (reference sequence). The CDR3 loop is CAWRGPGGYTF. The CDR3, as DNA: TGTGCCTGGCGGGGGCCAGGCGGCTACACCTTC.

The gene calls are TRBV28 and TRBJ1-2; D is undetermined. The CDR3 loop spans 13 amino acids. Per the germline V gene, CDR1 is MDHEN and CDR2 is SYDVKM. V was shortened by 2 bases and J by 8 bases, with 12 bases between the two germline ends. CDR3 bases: TGTGCCAGCAGTTTACCCGGGATAGGCGGCTACACCTTC. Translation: CASSLPGIGGYTF.

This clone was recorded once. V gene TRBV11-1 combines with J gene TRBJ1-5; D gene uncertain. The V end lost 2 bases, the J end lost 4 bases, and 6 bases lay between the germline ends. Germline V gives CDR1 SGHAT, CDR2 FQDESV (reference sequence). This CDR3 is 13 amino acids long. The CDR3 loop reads CASSLWVNQPQHF. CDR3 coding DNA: TGTGCCAGCAGCTTATGGGTAAATCAGCCCCAGCATTTT.

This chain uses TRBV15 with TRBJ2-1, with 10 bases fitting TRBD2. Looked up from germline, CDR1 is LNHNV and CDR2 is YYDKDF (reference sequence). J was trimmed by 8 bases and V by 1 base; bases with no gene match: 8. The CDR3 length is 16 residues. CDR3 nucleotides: TGTGCCACCAGCAGAGGTCCTAGCGGGAGTACACATGAGCAGTTCTTC. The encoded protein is CATSRGPSGSTHEQFF.

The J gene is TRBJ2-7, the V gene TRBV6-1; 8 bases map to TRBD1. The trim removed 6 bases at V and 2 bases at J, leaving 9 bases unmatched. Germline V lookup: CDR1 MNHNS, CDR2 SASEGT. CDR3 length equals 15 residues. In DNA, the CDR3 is TGTGCCAGCAGAAACCTCGGGACAGGCCCCTACGAGCAGTACTTC. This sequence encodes CASRNLGTGPYEQYF.

As DNA, the CDR3 is TGCGCCAGCAGCTGGGGACAACTCCTAGCCAGCACAGATACGCAGTATTTT. It is translated as CASSWGQLLASTDTQYF. The chain is built from TRBV5-1 and TRBJ2-3; possible D gene TRBD1, 6 bases. Trimming cost V 3 bases and J 0 bases, with 17 bases left between them. CDR1 and CDR2 from the germline V gene are SGHRS and YFSETQ. The CDR3 is made up of 17 amino acids. Using reference TRBV5-1 and TRBJ2-3 for the parts outside the CDR3, the full variable domain is KAGVTQTPRYLIKTRGQQVTLSCSPISGHRSVSWYQQTPGQGLQFLFEYFSETQRNKGNFPGRFSGRQFSNSRSEMNVSTLELGDSALYLCASSWGQLLASTDTQYFGPGTRLTVL.